The 18 T cell receptor beta chains below were found in one sample sequenced in a study of metastatic and nonmetastatic thyroid tumors. With MiXCR, TCRdb reprocessed the PCR reads. The sample consists of 21,000 or so clones, roughly 22% of them appearing once. Each patient came to thyroid surgery without any prior treatment (of any kind). The material sequenced was blood. Every receptor here comes from a female donor with papillary thyroid cancer or a benign thyroid nodule (not recorded which). Some clones in this sample may be carry-over from other donors' samples.

This clone appeared many times. This sequence joins TRBV7-2 and TRBJ1-4, with unresolved D. Trimming stripped 5 bases from V and 1 base from J, with 11 bases between. Germline V gives CDR1 SGHTA, CDR2 FQGNSA. The CDR3 consists of 15 residues. The CDR3 sequence: CASSPQRRTNEKLFF. The CDR3, as DNA: TGTGCCAGCAGCCCGCAGCGGAGAACTAATGAAAAACTGTTTTTT.

The chain combines TRBV5-1 with TRBJ1-4, with no clear D. The V gene lost 4 bases and the J gene lost 1 base, with 11 bases spanning the gap. There are 15 residues in the CDR3. Germline CDR1 reads SGHRS; CDR2 reads YFSETQ. The CDR3 is CASSREVGTNEKLFF. In DNA form, the CDR3 reads TGCGCCAGCAGCAGGGAGGTGGGAACTAATGAAAAACTGTTTTTT. The whole variable domain, remainder taken from reference TRBV5-1 and TRBJ1-4, is KAGVTQTPRYLIKTRGQQVTLSCSPISGHRSVSWYQQTPGQGLQFLFEYFSETQRNKGNFPGRFSGRQFSNSRSEMNVSTLELGDSALYLCASSREVGTNEKLFFGSGTQLSVL.

This clone was seen only a few times. In the same sample, other DNA sequences code for this CDR3. The rearrangement uses TRBV15 and TRBJ2-7, with 7 bases fitting TRBD1. The ends lost 0 bases at V and 5 bases at J; junction bases unmatched: 4. CDR3 size: 14 residues. CDR1 LNHNV and CDR2 YYDKDF come from the germline V gene (reference sequence). As DNA, the CDR3 is TGTGCCACCAGCAGAGAGTTAGGGGGCCACGAGCAGTACTTC. Protein: CATSRELGGHEQYF.

Many counts were recorded for this clone. V and J are TRBV9 and TRBJ1-2; TRBD1 might be the D (5 bases). CDR1 SGDLS and CDR2 YYNGEE come from the germline V gene. CDR3 length: 16 amino acids. Trimming cost V 0 bases and J 3 bases, with 15 bases left between them. For the CDR3, the DNA is TGTGCCAGCAGCGTAGACCCGATGGGGGGGGACTATGGCTACACCTTC. It yields the protein CASSVDPMGGDYGYTF. Based on the CDR3 plus reference TRBV9 and TRBJ1-2, the full variable domain is DSGVTQTPKHLITATGQRVTLRCSPRSGDLSVYWYQQSLDQGLQFLIQYYNGEERAKGNILERFSAQQFPDLHSELNLSSLELGDSALYFCASSVDPMGGDYGYTFGSGTRLTVV.

Ten or more counts support this clone. The rearrangement uses TRBV5-1 and TRBJ2-5; 7 bases agree with TRBD2. CDR3 size: 16 residues. V shed 4 bases and J 1 base; nucleotides not matched to a gene: 10. CDR1 SGHRS and CDR2 YFSETQ come from the germline V gene. The CDR3, as DNA: TGCGCCAGCAGCCTCGGGGGGTCTAGCGGCCAAGAGACCCAGTACTTC. Translating it yields CASSLGGSSGQETQYF. Combining the CDR3 with reference TRBV5-1 and TRBJ2-5 gives the whole variable domain KAGVTQTPRYLIKTRGQQVTLSCSPISGHRSVSWYQQTPGQGLQFLFEYFSETQRNKGNFPGRFSGRQFSNSRSEMNVSTLELGDSALYLCASSLGGSSGQETQYFGPGTRLLVL.

The chain uses TRBV20-1 and TRBJ2-2; D call uncertain. In germline, CDR1 is DFQATT, CDR2 SNEGSKA (reference sequence). The CDR3 runs 13 residues. The CDR3 spells CSARVVNTGELFF. The DNA for the CDR3 is TGCAGCGCCCGGGTGGTTAACACCGGGGAGCTGTTTTTT.

The chain combines TRBV5-1 with TRBJ2-2; D remains unclear. Germline V gene lookup returns CDR1 SGHRS and CDR2 YFSETQ. Trimming removed 4 bases at V and 6 bases at J, with 7 bases between. The CDR3 spans 12 residues. CDR3 loop: CASSDTAGELFF. For the CDR3, the DNA is TGCGCCAGCAGCGATACAGCCGGGGAGCTGTTTTTT.

This clone came up many times. Since a much larger clone is just one base distant, this may be a read error. This chain uses TRBV28 with TRBJ1-2; perhaps TRBD1 as D (5 bases). The CDR3 runs to 13 residues. Trimming removed 11 bases at V and 2 bases at J, with 15 bases between. Looked up from germline, CDR1 is MDHEN and CDR2 is SYDVKM. In DNA, the CDR3 is TGTGCCGTCACGAAGGGGTCCAACTATGGCTACACCTTC. Translation: CAVTKGSNYGYTF.

This clone was counted a single time. The CDR3 DNA reads TGCAGTGCTAGACGTAGACTAGCGGGGTTGGAGACCCAGTACTTC. Encoded protein: CSARRRLAGLETQYF. This sequence joins TRBV20-1 and TRBJ2-5; 11 positions match TRBD2. This CDR3 is 15 amino acids long. Germline CDR1 reads DFQATT; CDR2 reads SNEGSKA (reference sequence). The V and J ends lost 2 bases and 5 bases, in that order; junction bases with no gene match: 7.

This chain uses TRBV5-1 with TRBJ2-2; TRBD2 aligns across 9 bases. Trimming at V came to 9 bases and at J to 6 bases, leaving 9 bases not matched to a gene. Looked up from germline, CDR1 is SGHRS and CDR2 is YFSETQ. This CDR3 is 14 amino acids long. This CDR3 reads CATPSGIVPGELFF. The CDR3 region has the DNA TGCGCCACCCCTAGCGGGATTGTTCCCGGGGAGCTGTTTTTT.

Ten or more counts support this clone. The genes are TRBV7-9 and TRBJ2-1; TRBD1 aligns across 8 bases. V shed 3 bases and J 1 base; nucleotides not matched to a gene: 2. The CDR3 is made up of 15 amino acids. CDR1 and CDR2 from the germline V gene are SEHNR and FQNEAQ (reference sequence). The CDR3 DNA sequence: TGTGCCAGCAGCTTGGACAGGGAATCCTACAATGAGCAGTTCTTC. Protein: CASSLDRESYNEQFF.

DNA for the CDR3: TGTGCCAGTAGCCTTTCCCCTTCCTACAATGAGCAGTTCTTC. This codes for CASSLSPSYNEQFF. The chain couples TRBV11-2 to TRBJ2-1; D is ambiguous. The CDR3 totals 14 residues. V gave up 9 bases and J gave up 1 base, with 13 bases separating them. The V gene's germline CDR1 is SGHAT and CDR2 FQNNGV.

Ten or more counts support this clone. This sequence joins TRBV27 and TRBJ2-2; 8 nucleotides align to TRBD2. Unmatched junction bases numbered 3, after V lost 2 bases and J lost 7 bases. The CDR3 contains 14 residues. Per the germline V gene, CDR1 is MNHEY and CDR2 is SMNVEV (reference sequence). The CDR3 is CASSLAGTSGELFF. For the CDR3, the DNA is TGTGCCAGCAGTTTAGCCGGGACTAGCGGGGAGCTGTTTTTT.

This chain uses TRBV10-1 with TRBJ2-7; D remains unclear. The germline gives CDR1 WNHNN, CDR2 SYGVQD (reference sequence). CDR3 length: 13 amino acids. Trimming took 2 bases from V and 0 from J, leaving 5 bases between them. CDR3 in amino acids: CASSERTSYEQYF. CDR3 bases: TGCGCCAGCAGTGAGAGGACCTCCTACGAGCAGTACTTC.

This clone has only one observation. CDR3 nucleotides: TGCAGTGCTAGCCTTGAAAGCTCCTACGAGCAGTACTTC. It specifies CSASLESSYEQYF. The chain is built from TRBV20-1 and TRBJ2-7; D ambiguous. Germline V gene data show CDR1 as DFQATT and CDR2 as SNEGSKA (reference sequence). The CDR3 is made up of 13 amino acids. Trimming pared 3 bases from V and 0 bases from J, leaving 9 bases between.

The chain couples TRBV15 to TRBJ2-7; TRBD1 aligns across 10 bases. This CDR3 has 14 residues. The trim removed 5 bases at V and 0 bases at J, leaving 1 base unmatched. Germline loops: CDR1 LNHNV, CDR2 YYDKDF (reference sequence). The CDR3 DNA is TGTGCCACCAGCCGGGACAGGGGCTCCTACGAGCAGTACTTC. It encodes CATSRDRGSYEQYF.

Concerning this clone itself: Its ends do not fully match the called genes, so a read error is possible. Other DNA sequences of this sample code for an identical CDR3. The J gene is TRBJ2-7, the V gene TRBV20-1, with 9 bases matching TRBD2. CDR1 and CDR2 from the germline V gene are DFQATT and SNEGSKA (reference sequence). The CDR3 runs 16 residues. Here the CDR3 reads CSARSLAGEVWNEQYF. In DNA, the CDR3 is TGCAGTGCTAGATCGTTAGCGGGAGAGGTGTGGAATGAGCAGTACTTT.

In this sample, this clone is medium-sized. The rearrangement uses TRBV30 and TRBJ2-7, with D unresolved. Germline V gene data show CDR1 as GTSNPN and CDR2 as SVGIG (reference sequence). Trimming took off 4 bases at V and 3 bases at J, with 19 bases between the two ends. The CDR3 spans 15 residues. The CDR3 bases are TGTGCCTGGATTAACCGAGCTCCAGCGAACTACGAGCAGTACTTC. It specifies CAWINRAPANYEQYF. Together with reference TRBV30 and TRBJ2-7, the CDR3 gives the full variable domain: SQTIHQWPATLVQPVGSPLSLECTVEGTSNPNLYWYRQAAGRGLQLLFYSVGIGQISSEVPQNLSASRPQDRQFILSSKKLLLSDSGFYLCAWINRAPANYEQYFGPGTRLTVT.